The 9 T cell receptor beta chains below all came from one sample that was sequenced in a study of T cells in Graves' hyperthyroidism and ophthalmopathy (dated by TCRdb to the late 2010s). The protocol used for the library was multiplex PCR. The data were produced on an Illumina HiSeq 2000. Amplification of TCR beta CDR3 regions was carried out from RNA transcripts. The first round of RT-PCR for the TCR CDR3 was performed with the HTBI primer set and the Qiagen OneStep RT-PCR kit. The public sequencing data were trimmed at Q25 with fastp and processed into clonotypes with MiXCR by TCRdb, which kept only in-frame beta chains. When rows share a CDR3 protein, they turn into one entry using the most common DNA and genes. In this sample the table shows approximately 600,000 distinct CDR3 sequences, more than 11% of which occur a single time. About 5.8% of the sample is in the top ten clones. The specimen was blood. The source is a young woman with Graves' hyperthyroidism that later progressed to Graves' ophthalmopathy.

A few counts support this clonotype. V gene TRBV6-5 combines with J gene TRBJ2-7; the match to TRBD2 covers 9 bases. Germline V gene lookup returns CDR1 MNHEY and CDR2 SVGAGI. The CDR3 is made up of 15 amino acids. V gave up 0 bases and J gave up 9 bases; unmatched junction bases: 9. The chain's CDR3 is CASSYSVLAGVGQYF. The CDR3 DNA reads as TGTGCCAGCAGTTACTCGGTATTAGCGGGAGTCGGGCAGTACTTC.

This clonotype has ten or more counts. The chain recombines TRBV15 with TRBJ2-5, with D unresolved. This CDR3 contains 13 residues. V lost 8 bases to trimming and J lost 2 bases, with 12 bases between them. Per germline, CDR1 LNHNV and CDR2 YYDKDF (reference sequence). The CDR3 loop reads CATSRVRQETQYF. As DNA, the CDR3 is TGTGCCACCTCCCGAGTGAGACAAGAGACCCAGTACTTC.

Comments on this clonotype: This clone may be a read error of a much larger clone one base away. This rearrangement joins TRBV28 to TRBJ2-5; no clear D gene. CDR1 MDHEN and CDR2 SYDVKM come from the germline V gene. This CDR3 comprises 15 residues. Here the CDR3 reads CASSPNWVGQETRYF. CDR3 sequence (DNA): TGTGCCAGCAGCCCTAATTGGGTAGGGCAAGAGACCCGGTACTTC.

This clonotype occurred many times. The chain has TRBV20-1 and TRBJ2-7, with D tentatively TRBD2 (7 bases). Trimming removed 0 bases at V and 3 bases at J, with 18 bases between. The CDR3 consists of 16 residues. The germline V gene encodes CDR1 DFQATT and CDR2 SNEGSKA (reference sequence). CDR3 sequence: CSARDRGRGSHYEQYF. The CDR3, as DNA: TGCAGTGCTAGAGATCGGGGGCGGGGGAGTCACTACGAGCAGTACTTC.

The V call is TRBV30, the J call TRBJ1-4; possible D gene TRBD1, 5 bases. The CDR3 totals 15 residues. Germline V lookup: CDR1 GTSNPN, CDR2 SVGIG (reference sequence). V was cut by 1 base and J by 4 bases, with 13 bases left in between. The CDR3 protein is CAWSAPRDFNEKLFF. CDR3 in DNA: TGTGCCTGGAGTGCCCCCCGGGACTTTAATGAAAAACTGTTTTTT.

Ten or more counts support this clonotype. The chain recombines TRBV12-3 or TRBV12-4 with TRBJ2-7; 7 bases align to TRBD1. The V and J ends lost 6 bases and 5 bases, in that order; junction bases with no gene match: 10. The CDR3 has 14 amino acids. CDR3 nucleotides: TGTGCCAGCAGATCCACCGACAGGGACAACGAGCAGTACTTC. It codes for CASRSTDRDNEQYF.

As regards this clonotype: The junction does not match germline at one end; this may be a read error. The chain uses TRBV6-4 and TRBJ1-2; no clear D gene. Germline assignment: CDR1 MRHNA and CDR2 SNTAGT. This CDR3 is 15 amino acids long. The CDR3 loop reads CASSYSFRRIDGYTF. The DNA for the CDR3 is TGTGCCAGCAGTTACTCATTCCGGAGGATCGATGGCTACACCTTC.

This clonotype was observed many times. Its ends do not fully match the called genes, so a read error is possible. The V and J genes are TRBV18 and TRBJ1-2; no firm D call. Germline V gives CDR1 KGHSH, CDR2 LQKENI. The CDR3 is 15 amino acids. The CDR3 protein is CASSPGVGSNDGYTF. The CDR3 DNA sequence: TGTGCCAGCTCCCCCGGAGTGGGGAGTAACGATGGCTACACCTTC.

This clonotype was found many times. CDR3 amino acids: CASSQGIVTEAFF. The CDR3 bases are TGTGCCAGCAGCCAAGGAATAGTGACTGAAGCTTTCTTT. The chain employs TRBV3-1 and TRBJ1-1; D call uncertain. The CDR3 is 13 residues long. The ends were cut back, 1 base at V and 5 bases at J, with 8 bases in the middle. CDR1 and CDR2 (germline): LGHDT, YNNKEL (reference sequence).